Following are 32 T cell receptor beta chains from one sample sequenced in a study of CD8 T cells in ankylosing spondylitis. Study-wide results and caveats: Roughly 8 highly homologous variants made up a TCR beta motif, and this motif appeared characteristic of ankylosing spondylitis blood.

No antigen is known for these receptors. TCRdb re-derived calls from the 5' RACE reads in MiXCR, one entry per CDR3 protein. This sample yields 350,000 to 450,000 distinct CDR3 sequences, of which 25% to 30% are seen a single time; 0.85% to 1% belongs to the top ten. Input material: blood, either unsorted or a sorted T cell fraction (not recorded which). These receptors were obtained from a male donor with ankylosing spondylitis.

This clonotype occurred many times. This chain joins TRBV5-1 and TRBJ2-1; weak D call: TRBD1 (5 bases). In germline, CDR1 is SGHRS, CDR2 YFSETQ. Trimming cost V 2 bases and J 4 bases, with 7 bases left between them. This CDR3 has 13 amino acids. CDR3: CASSFDRYNEQFF. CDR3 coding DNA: TGCGCCAGCAGCTTTGACAGATACAATGAGCAGTTCTTC.

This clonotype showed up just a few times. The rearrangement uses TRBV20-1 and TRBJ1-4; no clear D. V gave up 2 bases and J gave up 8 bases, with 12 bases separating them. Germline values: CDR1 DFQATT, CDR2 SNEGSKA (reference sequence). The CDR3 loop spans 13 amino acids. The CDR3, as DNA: TGCAGTGCTAGACAGCCTGGAGGGGAAAAACTGTTTTTT. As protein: CSARQPGGEKLFF.

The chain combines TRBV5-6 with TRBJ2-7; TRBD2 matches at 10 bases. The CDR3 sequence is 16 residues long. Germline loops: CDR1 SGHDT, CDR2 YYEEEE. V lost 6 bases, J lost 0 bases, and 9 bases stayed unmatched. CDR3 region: CASTQGLAESSYEQYV. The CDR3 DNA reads TGTGCCAGCACCCAAGGACTAGCGGAGAGCTCCTACGAGCAGTACGTC.

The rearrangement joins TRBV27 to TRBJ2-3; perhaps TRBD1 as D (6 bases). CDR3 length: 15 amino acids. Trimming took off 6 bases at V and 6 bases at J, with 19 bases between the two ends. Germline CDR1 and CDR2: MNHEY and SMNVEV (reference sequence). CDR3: CASREGQSEVDTQYF. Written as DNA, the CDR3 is TGTGCCAGCAGGGAAGGACAGTCAGAAGTCGATACGCAGTATTTT.

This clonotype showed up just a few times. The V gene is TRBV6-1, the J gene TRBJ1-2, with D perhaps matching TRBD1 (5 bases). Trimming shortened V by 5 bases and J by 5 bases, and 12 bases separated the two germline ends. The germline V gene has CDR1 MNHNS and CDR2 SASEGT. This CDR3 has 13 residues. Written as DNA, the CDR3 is TGTGCCAGCAGTCCGGGGCCGGGGTATGGCTACACCTTC. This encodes CASSPGPGYGYTF.

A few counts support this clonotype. This chain's CDR3 is CASSLYSSGGLYNEQFF. The CDR3 region has the DNA TGTGCCAGCAGCTTATATTCTAGCGGGGGCCTCTACAATGAGCAGTTCTTC. This rearrangement joins TRBV11-2 to TRBJ2-1, with TRBD2 matching over 10 bases. The germline gives CDR1 SGHAT, CDR2 FQNNGV. This CDR3 contains 17 residues. The V and J ends lost 2 bases and 3 bases, in that order; junction bases with no gene match: 7.

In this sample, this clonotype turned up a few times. The CDR3 reads CASGSSNQPQHF. DNA for the CDR3: TGTGCCAGCGGCAGCAGCAATCAGCCCCAGCATTTT. The chain carries TRBV12-3 or TRBV12-4 and TRBJ1-5; D gene uncertain. With 8 bases removed from V and 1 base from J, the gap between germline ends came to 6 bases. The CDR3 spans 12 residues.

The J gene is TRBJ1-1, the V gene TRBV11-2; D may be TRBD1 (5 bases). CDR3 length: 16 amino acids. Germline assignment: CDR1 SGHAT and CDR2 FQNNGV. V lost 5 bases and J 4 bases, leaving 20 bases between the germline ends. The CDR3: CASSPLGQGWGTEAFF. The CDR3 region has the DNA TGTGCCAGCAGCCCTCTAGGGCAGGGCTGGGGCACTGAAGCTTTCTTT.

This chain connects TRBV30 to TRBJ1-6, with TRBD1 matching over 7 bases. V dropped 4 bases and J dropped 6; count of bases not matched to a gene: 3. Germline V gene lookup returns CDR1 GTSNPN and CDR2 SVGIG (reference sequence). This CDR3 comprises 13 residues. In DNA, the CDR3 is TGTGCCTGGAACAGGGGTGCTAATTCACCCCTCCACTTT. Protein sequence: CAWNRGANSPLHF.

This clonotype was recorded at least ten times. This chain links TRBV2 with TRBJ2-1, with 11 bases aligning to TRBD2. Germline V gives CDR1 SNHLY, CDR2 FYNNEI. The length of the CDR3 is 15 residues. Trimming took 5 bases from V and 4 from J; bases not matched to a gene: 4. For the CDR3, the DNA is TGTGCCAGCAGTTCCGGGACTAGCGGTTACAATGAGCAGTTCTTC. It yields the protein CASSSGTSGYNEQFF.

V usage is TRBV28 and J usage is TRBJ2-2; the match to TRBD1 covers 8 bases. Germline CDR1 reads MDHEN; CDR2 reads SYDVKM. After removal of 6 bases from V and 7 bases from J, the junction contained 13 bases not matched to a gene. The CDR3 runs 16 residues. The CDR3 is CASSPQPQGAGGELFF. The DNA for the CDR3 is TGTGCCAGCAGCCCCCAGCCCCAGGGGGCCGGCGGGGAGCTGTTTTTT.

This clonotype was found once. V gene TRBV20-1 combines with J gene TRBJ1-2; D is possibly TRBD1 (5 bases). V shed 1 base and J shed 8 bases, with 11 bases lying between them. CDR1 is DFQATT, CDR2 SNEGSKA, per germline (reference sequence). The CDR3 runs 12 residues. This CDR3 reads CSARGGLGGYTF. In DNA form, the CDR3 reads TGCAGTGCTAGAGGGGGGTTGGGAGGCTACACCTTC.

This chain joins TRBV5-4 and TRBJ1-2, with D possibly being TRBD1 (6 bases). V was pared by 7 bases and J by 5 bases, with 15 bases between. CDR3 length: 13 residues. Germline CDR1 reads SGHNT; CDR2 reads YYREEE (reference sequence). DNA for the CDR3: TGTGCCAGCGCTATCAGGGGTAGTTATGGCTACACCTTC. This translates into CASAIRGSYGYTF.

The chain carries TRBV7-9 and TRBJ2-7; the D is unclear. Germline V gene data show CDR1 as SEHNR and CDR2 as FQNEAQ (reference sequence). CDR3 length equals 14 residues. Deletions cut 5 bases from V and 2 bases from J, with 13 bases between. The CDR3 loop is CASSRSVGTYEQYV. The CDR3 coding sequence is TGTGCCAGCAGCCGGTCGGTGGGGACCTACGAGCAGTACGTC.

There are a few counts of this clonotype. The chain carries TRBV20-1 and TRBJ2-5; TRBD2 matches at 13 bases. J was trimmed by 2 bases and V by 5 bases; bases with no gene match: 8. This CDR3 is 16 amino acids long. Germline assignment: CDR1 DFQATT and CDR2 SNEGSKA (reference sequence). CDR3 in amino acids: CSARRLAGGPQETQYF. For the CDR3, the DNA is TGCAGTGCTCGTCGACTAGCGGGAGGCCCTCAAGAGACCCAGTACTTC.

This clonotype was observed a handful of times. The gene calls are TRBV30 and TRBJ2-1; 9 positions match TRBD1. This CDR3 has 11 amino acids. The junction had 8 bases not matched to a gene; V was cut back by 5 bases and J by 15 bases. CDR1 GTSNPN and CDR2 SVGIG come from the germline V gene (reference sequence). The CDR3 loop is CAWRRTGVAFF. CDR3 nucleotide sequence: TGTGCCTGGCGAAGGACAGGGGTGGCGTTCTTC.

DNA for the CDR3: TGCAGTGCTAGAGGGGCGGGACAGGGTGAGGCTTGGAACACTGAAGCTTTCTTT. This sequence encodes CSARGAGQGEAWNTEAFF. This rearrangement joins TRBV20-1 to TRBJ1-1, with 9 bases matching TRBD1. V was clipped by 1 base and J by 1 base; unmatched bases: 13. The germline V gene encodes CDR1 DFQATT and CDR2 SNEGSKA (reference sequence). The CDR3 is 18 residues long.

CDR3: CSAREFASLGEQFF. CDR3 nucleotides: TGCAGTGCTAGAGAATTCGCTAGTCTGGGTGAGCAGTTCTTC. The chain has TRBV20-1 and TRBJ2-1, with D unclear. This CDR3 has 14 residues. Germline loops: CDR1 DFQATT, CDR2 SNEGSKA (reference sequence). V lost 0 bases to trimming and J lost 9 bases, with 15 bases between them.

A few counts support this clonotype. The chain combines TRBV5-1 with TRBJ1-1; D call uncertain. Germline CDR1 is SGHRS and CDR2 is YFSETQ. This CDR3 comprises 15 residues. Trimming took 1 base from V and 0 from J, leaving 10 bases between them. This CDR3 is CASSLSDLLNTEAFF. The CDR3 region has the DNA TGCGCCAGCAGCTTGAGCGACCTATTGAACACTGAAGCTTTCTTT.

The CDR3 region has the DNA TGTGCCAGCAGCCCCGGACTAGCGGCCTTGTATGAGCAGTACTTC. Protein sequence: CASSPGLAALYEQYF. The chain combines TRBV5-6 with TRBJ2-7; 10 positions match TRBD2. The CDR3 extends over 15 amino acids. Germline V gene data show CDR1 as SGHDT and CDR2 as YYEEEE. After removal of 4 bases from V and 7 bases from J, the junction contained 11 bases not matched to a gene.

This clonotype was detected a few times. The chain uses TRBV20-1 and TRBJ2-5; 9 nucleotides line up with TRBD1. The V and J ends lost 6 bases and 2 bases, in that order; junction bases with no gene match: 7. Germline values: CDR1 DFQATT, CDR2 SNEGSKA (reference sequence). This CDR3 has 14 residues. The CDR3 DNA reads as TGCAGTGCAACCGGGACAGGGACGCAAGAGACCCAGTACTTC. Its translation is CSATGTGTQETQYF.

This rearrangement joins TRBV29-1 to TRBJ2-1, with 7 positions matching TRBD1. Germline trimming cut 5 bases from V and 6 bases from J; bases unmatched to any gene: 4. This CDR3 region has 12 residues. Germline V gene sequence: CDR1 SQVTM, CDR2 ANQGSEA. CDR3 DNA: TGCAGCGTTACGGGGACAGTCAATGAGCAGTTCTTC. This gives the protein CSVTGTVNEQFF.

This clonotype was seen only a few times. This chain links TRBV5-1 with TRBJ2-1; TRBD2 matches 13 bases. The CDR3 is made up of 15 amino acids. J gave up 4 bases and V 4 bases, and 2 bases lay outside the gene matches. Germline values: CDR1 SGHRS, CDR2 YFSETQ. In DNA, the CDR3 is TGCGCCAGCAGCGAGACTAGCGGGAGGTACAATGAGCAGTTCTTC. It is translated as CASSETSGRYNEQFF. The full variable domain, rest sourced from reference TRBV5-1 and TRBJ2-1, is KAGVTQTPRYLIKTRGQQVTLSCSPISGHRSVSWYQQTPGQGLQFLFEYFSETQRNKGNFPGRFSGRQFSNSRSEMNVSTLELGDSALYLCASSETSGRYNEQFFGPGTRLTVL.

The chain's CDR3 is CASSYPPYEQYF. CDR3 sequence (DNA): TGTGCCAGCAGTTACCCCCCCTACGAGCAGTACTTC. The gene calls are TRBV6-6 and TRBJ2-7; D is ambiguous. The CDR3 sequence is 12 residues long. Germline assignment: CDR1 MNHNY and CDR2 SVGAGI (reference sequence). V was pared by 2 bases and J by 2 bases, with 4 bases between.

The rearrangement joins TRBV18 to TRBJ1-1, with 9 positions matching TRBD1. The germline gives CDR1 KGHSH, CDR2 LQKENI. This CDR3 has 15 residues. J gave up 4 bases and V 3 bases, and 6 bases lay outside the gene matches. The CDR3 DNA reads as TGTGCCAGCTCACCGATACAGGGGGCAGGCACTGAAGCTTTCTTT. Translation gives CASSPIQGAGTEAFF.

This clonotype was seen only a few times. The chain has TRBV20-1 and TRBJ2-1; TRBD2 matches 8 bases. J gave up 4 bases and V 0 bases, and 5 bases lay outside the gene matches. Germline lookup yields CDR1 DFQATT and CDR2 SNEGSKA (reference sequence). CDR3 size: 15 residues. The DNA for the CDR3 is TGCAGTGCTAGAGATCGAAAGCGGGAGTACAATGAGCAGTTCTTC. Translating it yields CSARDRKREYNEQFF.

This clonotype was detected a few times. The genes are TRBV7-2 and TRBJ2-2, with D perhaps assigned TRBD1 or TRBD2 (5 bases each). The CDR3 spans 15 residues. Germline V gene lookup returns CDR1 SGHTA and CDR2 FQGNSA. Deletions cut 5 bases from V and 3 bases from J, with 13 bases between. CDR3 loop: CASSKTGTHTGELFF. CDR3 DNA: TGTGCCAGCAGCAAAACCGGGACCCACACCGGGGAGCTGTTTTTT.

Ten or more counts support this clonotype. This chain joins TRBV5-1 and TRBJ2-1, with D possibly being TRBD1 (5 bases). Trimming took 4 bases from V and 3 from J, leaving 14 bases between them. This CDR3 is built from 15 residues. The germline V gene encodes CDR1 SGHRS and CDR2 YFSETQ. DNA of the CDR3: TGCGCCAGCAGCGAGGACCAGCAGGGCTACAATGAGCAGTTCTTC. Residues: CASSEDQQGYNEQFF.

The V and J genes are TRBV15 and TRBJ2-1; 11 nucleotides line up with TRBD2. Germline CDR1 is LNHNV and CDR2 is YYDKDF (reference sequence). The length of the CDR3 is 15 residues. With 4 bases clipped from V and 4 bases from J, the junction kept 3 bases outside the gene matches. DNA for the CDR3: TGTGCCACCAGCATGAGACTAGCGGGATACAATGAGCAGTTCTTC. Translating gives CATSMRLAGYNEQFF.

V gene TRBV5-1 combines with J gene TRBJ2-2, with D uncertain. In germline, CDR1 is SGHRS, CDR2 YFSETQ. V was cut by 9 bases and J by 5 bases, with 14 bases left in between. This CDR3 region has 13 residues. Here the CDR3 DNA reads TGCGCCACCAAGAAGGACGTTACCGGGGAGCTGTTTTTT. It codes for CATKKDVTGELFF.

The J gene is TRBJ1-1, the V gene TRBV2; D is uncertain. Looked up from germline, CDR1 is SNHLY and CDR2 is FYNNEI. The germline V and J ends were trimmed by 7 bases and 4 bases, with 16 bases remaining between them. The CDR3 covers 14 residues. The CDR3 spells CASTSDRSGTEAFF. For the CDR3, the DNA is TGTGCCAGCACCTCAGACCGGTCGGGCACTGAAGCTTTCTTT.

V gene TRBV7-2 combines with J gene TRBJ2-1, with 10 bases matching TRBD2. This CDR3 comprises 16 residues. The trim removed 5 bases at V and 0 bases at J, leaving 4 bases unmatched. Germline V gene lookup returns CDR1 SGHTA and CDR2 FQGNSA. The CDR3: CASSTPSGSSYNEQFF. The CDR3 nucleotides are TGTGCCAGCAGCACCCCTAGCGGGAGCTCCTACAATGAGCAGTTCTTC.